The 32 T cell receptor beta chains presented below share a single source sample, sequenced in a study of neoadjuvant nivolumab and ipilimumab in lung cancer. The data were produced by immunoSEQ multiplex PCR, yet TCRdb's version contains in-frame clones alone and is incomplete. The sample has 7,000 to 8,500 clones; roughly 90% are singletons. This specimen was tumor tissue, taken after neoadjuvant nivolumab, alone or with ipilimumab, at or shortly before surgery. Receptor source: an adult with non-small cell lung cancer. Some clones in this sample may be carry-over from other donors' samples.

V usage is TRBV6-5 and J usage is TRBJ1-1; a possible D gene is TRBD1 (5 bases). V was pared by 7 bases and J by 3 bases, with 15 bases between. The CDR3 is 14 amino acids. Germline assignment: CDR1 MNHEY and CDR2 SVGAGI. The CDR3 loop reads CASTVRGDDTEAFF. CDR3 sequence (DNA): TGTGCCAGCACCGTTCGGGGCGACGACACTGAAGCTTTCTTT.

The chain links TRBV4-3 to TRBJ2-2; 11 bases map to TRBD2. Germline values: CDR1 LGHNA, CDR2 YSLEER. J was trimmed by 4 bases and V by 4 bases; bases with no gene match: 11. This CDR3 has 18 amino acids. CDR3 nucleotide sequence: TGCGCCAGCAGCCCGGGGATTAGCGGGAGGGCGGGCACCGGGGAGCTGTTTTTT. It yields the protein CASSPGISGRAGTGELFF.

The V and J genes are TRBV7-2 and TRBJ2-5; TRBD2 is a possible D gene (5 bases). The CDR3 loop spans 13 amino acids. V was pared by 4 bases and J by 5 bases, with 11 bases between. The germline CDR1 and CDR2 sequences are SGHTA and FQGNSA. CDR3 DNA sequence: TGTGCCAGCAGCTCCCCCGGGGATGAGACCCAGTACTTC. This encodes CASSSPGDETQYF.

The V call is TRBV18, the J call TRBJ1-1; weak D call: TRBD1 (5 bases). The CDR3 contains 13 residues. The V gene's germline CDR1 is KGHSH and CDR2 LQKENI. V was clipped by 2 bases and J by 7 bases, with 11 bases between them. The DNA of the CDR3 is TGTGCCAGCTCACCAGGGGGTGGGGTTGAAGCTTTCTTT. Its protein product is CASSPGGGVEAFF.

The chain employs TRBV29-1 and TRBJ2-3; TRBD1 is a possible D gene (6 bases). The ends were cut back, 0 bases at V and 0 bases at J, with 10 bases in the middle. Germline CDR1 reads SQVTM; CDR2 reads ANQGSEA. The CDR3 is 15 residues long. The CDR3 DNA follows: TGCAGCGTTGAAGAGGTTCAGGGGAGCACAGATACGCAGTATTTT. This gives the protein CSVEEVQGSTDTQYF.

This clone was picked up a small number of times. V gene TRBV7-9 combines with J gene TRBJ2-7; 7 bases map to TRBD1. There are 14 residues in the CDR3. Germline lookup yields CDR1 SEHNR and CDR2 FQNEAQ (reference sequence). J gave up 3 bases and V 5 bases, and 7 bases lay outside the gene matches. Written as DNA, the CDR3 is TGTGCCAGCAGCCGAGGGGGACAGAGCTACGAGCAGTACTTC. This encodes CASSRGGQSYEQYF.

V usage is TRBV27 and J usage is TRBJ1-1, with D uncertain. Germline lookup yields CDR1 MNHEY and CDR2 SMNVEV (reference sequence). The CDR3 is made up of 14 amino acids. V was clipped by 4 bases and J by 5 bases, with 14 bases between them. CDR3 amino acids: CASSSLLGRTEAFF. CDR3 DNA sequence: TGTGCCAGCAGTTCGCTCCTCGGTAGGACTGAAGCTTTCTTT.

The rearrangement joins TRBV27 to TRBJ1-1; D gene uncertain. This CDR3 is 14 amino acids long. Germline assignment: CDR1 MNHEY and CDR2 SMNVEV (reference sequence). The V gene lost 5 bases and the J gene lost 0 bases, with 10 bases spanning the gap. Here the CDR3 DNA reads TGTGCCAGCAGTAGGGCAGGCATGAACACTGAAGCTTTCTTT. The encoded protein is CASSRAGMNTEAFF.

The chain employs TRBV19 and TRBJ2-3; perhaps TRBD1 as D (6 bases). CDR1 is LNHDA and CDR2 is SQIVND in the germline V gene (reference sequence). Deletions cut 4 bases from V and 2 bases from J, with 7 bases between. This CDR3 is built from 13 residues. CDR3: CASSRDNTDTQYF. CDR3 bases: TGTGCCAGTAGTAGGGACAACACAGATACGCAGTATTTT.

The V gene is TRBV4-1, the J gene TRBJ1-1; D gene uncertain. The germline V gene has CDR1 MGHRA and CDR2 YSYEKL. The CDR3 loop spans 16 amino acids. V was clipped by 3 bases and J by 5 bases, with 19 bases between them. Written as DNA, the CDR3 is TGCGCCAGCAGCCACTTAGGACCCACAGTGCGGACTGAAGCTTTCTTT. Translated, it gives CASSHLGPTVRTEAFF.

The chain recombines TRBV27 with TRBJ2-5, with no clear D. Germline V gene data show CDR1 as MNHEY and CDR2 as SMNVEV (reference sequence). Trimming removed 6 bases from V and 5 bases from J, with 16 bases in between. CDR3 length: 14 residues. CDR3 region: CASSLRSPWETQYF. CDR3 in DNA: TGTGCCAGCAGCCTACGTTCCCCCTGGGAGACCCAGTACTTC.

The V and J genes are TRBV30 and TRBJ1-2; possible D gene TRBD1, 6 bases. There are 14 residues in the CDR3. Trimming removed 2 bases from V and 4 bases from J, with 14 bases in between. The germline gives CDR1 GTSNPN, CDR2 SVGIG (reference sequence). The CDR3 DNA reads TGTGCCTGGAGTCCCTGGACAGTTTTCTATGGCTACACCTTC. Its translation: CAWSPWTVFYGYTF.

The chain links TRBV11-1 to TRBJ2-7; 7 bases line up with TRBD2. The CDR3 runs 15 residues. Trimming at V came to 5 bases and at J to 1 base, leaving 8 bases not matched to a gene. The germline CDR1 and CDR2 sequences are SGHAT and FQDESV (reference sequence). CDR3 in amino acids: CASSPRGEGSYEQYF. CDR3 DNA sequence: TGTGCCAGCAGCCCACGCGGGGAGGGTTCCTACGAGCAGTACTTC.

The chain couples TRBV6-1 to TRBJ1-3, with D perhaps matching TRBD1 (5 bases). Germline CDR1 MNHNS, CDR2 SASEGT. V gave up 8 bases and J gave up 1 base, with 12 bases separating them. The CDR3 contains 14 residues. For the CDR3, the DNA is TGTGCCAGCGTCGAGGGGATGTCTGGAAACACCATATATTTT. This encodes CASVEGMSGNTIYF.

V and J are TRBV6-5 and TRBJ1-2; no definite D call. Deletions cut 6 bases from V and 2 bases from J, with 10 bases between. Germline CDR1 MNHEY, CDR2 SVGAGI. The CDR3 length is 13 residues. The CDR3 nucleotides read TGTGCCAGCAGCAATGCCAGGAACTATGGCTACACCTTC. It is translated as CASSNARNYGYTF.

The CDR3 region has the DNA TGTGCCAGCAGTGAAGCGGGCACGCGGGAGACCCAGTACTTC. This translates into CASSEAGTRETQYF. The rearrangement links TRBV6-1 to TRBJ2-5; D unresolved. V was pared by 0 bases and J by 5 bases, with 10 bases between. The CDR3 is 14 residues long. CDR1 and CDR2 from the germline V gene are MNHNS and SASEGT.

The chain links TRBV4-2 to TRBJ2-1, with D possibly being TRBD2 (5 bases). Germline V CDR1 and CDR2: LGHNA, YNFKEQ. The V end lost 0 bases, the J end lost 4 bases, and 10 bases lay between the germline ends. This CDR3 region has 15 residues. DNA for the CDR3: TGTGCCAGCAGCCAAGAGCTAGCCCCATACAATGAGCAGTTCTTC. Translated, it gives CASSQELAPYNEQFF.

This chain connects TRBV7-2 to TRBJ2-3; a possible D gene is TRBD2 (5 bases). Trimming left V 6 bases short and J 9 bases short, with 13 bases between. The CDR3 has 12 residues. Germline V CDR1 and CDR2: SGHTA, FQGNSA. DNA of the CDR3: TGTGCCAGCAGTGTTGATGGAGGAACGCAGTATTTT. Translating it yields CASSVDGGTQYF.

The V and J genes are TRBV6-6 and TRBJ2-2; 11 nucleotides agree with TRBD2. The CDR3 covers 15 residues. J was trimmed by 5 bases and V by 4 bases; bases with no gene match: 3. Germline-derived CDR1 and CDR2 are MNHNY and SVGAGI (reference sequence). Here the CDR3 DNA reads TGTGCCAGCAGTTTTAGCGGGAGGGGAACCGGGGAGCTGTTTTTT. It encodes CASSFSGRGTGELFF.

As DNA, the CDR3 is TGTGCCAGCTCTCTACGGACAGGGGACTATGGCTACACCTTC. It is translated as CASSLRTGDYGYTF. V and J are TRBV18 and TRBJ1-2; TRBD1 aligns across 9 bases. From germline, CDR1 is KGHSH and CDR2 LQKENI. The CDR3 is made up of 14 amino acids. V dropped 6 bases and J dropped 3; count of bases not matched to a gene: 5.

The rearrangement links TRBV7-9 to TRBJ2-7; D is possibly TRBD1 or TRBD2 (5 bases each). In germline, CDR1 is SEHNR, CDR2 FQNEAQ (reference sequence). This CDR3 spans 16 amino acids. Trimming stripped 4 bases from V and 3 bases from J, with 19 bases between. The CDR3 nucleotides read TGTGCCAGCAGCTCATGGGGGAGTCGGAGCGTCTACGAGCAGTACTTC. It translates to CASSSWGSRSVYEQYF.

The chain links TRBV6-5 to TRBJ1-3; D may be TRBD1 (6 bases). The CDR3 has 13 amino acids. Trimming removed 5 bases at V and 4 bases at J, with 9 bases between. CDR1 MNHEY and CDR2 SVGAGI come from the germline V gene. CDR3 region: CASSRGTGNTIYF. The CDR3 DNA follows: TGTGCCAGCAGTCGGGGGACAGGAAACACCATATATTTT.

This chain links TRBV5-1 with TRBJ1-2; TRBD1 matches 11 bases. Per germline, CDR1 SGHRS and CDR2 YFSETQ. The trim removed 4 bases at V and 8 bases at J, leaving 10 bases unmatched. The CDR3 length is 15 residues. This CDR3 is CASSPRTGGEYGYTF. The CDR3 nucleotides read TGCGCCAGCAGCCCACGGACAGGGGGCGAGTACGGCTACACCTTC.

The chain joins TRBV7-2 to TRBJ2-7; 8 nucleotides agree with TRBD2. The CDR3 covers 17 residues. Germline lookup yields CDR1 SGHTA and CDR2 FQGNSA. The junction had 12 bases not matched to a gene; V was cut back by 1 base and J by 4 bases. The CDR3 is CASSLGPLAGSAYEQYF. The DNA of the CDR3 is TGTGCCAGCAGCTTAGGGCCTTTAGCGGGATCCGCATACGAGCAGTACTTC.

CDR3 in DNA: TGTGCCAGCAGAGAATGGACTAGCGGGAGTAATGAGCAGTTCTTC. This encodes CASREWTSGSNEQFF. The chain couples TRBV11-2 to TRBJ2-1, with 13 positions matching TRBD2. J was trimmed by 7 bases and V by 6 bases; bases with no gene match: 6. Germline lookup yields CDR1 SGHAT and CDR2 FQNNGV. The CDR3 is made up of 15 amino acids.

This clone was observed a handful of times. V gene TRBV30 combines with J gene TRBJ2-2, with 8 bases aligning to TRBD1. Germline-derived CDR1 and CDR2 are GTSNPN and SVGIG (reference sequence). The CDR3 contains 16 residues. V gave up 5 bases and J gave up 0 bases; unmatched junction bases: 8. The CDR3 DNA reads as TGTGCCTGGGTGGGACAGGCTGCCGCGAACACCGGGGAGCTGTTTTTT. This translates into CAWVGQAAANTGELFF.

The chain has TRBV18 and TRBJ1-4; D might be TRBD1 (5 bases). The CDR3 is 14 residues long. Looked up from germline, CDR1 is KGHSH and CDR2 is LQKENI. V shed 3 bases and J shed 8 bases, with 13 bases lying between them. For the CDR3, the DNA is TGTGCCAGCTCACCGGGGGGTCTCGGGGAAAAACTGTTTTTT. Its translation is CASSPGGLGEKLFF.

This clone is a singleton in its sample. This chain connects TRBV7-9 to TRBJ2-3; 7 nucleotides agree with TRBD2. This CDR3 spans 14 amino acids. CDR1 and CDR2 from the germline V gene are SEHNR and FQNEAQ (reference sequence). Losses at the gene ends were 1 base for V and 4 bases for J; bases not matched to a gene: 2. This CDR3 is CASSLGGSADTQYF. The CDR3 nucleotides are TGTGCCAGCAGCTTAGGCGGGAGCGCAGATACGCAGTATTTT.

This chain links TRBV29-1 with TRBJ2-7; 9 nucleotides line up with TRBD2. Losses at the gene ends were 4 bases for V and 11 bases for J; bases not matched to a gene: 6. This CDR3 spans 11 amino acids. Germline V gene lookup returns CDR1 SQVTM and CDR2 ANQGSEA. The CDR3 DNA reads TGCAGCGTTGGACTAGCGGCTCATAAGTACTTC. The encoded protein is CSVGLAAHKYF.

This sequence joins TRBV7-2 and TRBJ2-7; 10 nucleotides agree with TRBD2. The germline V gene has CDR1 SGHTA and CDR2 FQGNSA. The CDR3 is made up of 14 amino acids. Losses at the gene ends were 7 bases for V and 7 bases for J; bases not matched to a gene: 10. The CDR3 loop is CASNPTSGIREQYF. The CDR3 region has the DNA TGTGCCAGCAACCCCACTAGCGGGATACGAGAGCAGTACTTC.

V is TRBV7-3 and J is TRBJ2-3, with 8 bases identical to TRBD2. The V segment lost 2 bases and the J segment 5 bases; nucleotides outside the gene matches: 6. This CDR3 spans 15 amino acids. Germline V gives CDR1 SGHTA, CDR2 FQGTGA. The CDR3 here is CASSLGLLAGDTQYF. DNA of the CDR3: TGTGCCAGCAGCTTAGGGTTGCTAGCGGGAGATACGCAGTATTTT.

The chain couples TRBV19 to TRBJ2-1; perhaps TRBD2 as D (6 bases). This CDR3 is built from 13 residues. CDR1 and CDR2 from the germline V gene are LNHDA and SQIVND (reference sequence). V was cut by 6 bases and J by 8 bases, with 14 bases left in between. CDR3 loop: CASRAGLGDEQFF. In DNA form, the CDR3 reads TGTGCCAGTAGGGCGGGGTTAGGGGATGAGCAGTTCTTC.